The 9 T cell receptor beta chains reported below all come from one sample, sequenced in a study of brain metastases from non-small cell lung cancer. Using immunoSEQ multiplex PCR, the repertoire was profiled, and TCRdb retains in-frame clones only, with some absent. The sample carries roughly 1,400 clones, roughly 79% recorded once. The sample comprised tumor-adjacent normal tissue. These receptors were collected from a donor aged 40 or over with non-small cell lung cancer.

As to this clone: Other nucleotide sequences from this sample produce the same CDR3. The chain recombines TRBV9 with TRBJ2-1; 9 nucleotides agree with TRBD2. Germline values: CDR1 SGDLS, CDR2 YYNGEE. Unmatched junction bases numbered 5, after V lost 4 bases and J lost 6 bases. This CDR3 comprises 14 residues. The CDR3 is CASSPQLAGNEQFF. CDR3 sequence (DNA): TGTGCCAGCAGCCCTCAACTAGCGGGCAATGAGCAGTTCTTC.

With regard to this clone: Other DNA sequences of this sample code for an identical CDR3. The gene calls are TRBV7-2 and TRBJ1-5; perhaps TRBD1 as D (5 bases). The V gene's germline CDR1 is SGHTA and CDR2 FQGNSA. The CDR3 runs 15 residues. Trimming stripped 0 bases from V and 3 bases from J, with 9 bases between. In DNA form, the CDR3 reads TGTGCCAGCAGCTTAGCCCGACAGTTCAATCAGCCCCAGCATTTT. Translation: CASSLARQFNQPQHF.

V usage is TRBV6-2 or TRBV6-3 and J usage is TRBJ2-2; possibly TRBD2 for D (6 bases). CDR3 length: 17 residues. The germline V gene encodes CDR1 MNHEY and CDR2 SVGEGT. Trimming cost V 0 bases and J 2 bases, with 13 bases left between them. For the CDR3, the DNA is TGTGCCAGCAGTTACTCCAGTAGCGGCCTTAACACCGGGGAGCTGTTTTTT. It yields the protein CASSYSSSGLNTGELFF.

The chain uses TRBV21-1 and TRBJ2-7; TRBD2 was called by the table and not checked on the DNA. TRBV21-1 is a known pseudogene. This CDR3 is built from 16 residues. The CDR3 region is CASSNRGLQSSYEQYF. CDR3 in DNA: TGTGCCAGCAGCAACCGGGGACTACAGAGCTCCTACGAGCAGTACTTC.

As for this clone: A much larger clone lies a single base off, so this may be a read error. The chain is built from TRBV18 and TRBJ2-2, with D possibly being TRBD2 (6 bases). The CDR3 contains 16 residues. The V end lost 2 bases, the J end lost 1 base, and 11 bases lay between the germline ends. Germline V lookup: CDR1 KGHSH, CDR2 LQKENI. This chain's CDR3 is CASSPFGTLNTGELFF. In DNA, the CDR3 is TGTGCCAGCTCACCATTCGGGACTTTGAACACCGGGGAGCTGTTTTTT.

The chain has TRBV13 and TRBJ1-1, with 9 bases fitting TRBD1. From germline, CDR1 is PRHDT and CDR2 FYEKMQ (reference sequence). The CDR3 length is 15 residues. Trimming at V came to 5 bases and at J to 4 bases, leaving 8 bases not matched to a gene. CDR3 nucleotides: TGTGCCAGCAGCCTTACAGGGGGCGGGCGCACTGAAGCTTTCTTT. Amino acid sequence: CASSLTGGGRTEAFF. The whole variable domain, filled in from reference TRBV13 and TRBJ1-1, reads AAGVIQSPRHLIKEKRETATLKCYPIPRHDTVYWYQQGPGQDPQFLISFYEKMQSDKGSIPDRFSAQQFSDYHSELNMSSLELGDSALYFCASSLTGGGRTEAFFGQGTRLTVV.

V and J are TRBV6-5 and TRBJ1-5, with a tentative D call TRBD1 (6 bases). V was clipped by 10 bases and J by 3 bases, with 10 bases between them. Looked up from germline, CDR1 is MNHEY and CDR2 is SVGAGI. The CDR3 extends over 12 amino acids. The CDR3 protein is CAIRGPNQPQHF. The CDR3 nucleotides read TGTGCCATTCGGGGGCCCAATCAGCCCCAGCATTTT.

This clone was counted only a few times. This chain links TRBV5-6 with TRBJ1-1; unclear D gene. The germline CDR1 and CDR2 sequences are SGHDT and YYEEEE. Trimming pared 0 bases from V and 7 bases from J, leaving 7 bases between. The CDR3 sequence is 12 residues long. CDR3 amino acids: CASSLGSLEAFF. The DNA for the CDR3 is TGTGCCAGCAGCTTGGGCAGTCTTGAAGCTTTCTTT.

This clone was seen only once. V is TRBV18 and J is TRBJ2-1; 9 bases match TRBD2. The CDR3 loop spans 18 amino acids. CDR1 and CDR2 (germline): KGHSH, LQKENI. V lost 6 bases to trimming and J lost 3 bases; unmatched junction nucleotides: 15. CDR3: CASSCLGGLAGIYNEQFF. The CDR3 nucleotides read TGTGCCAGCTCCTGCTTGGGGGGGCTAGCGGGAATCTACAATGAGCAGTTCTTC.